This TCR beta chain is from a study of cytomegalovirus exposure and HLA in healthy donors (dated by TCRdb to the late 2010s). About the study as a whole: According to a later analysis, the 120 or so validation repertoires were produced on the same platform as the approximately 610 repertoires of the first cohort. A separate validation cohort of approximately 120 different subjects was used in addition to the 666-subject first cohort. The study aimed to test whether cataloging public T cell receptors could reveal signatures of past pathogen exposure. To predict cytomegalovirus infection status, the study brought together high-throughput TCR immunosequencing, statistical association of individual TCRs with disease status, and machine learning. Findings and caveats that apply to the study as a whole: All 120 or so repertoires were used to score co-occurrence in the validation cohort in a later analysis, because that analysis had no HLA typing for the cohort. In both the original and validation cohorts, the classifier was reported to diagnose cytomegalovirus status with high specificity and sensitivity. Of the cluster scores, roughly 95% were above 0 in a later analysis, which found that TCRs clustered in the first cohort also tended to co-occur in the roughly 130 validation repertoires. The authors suggested that the approach could potentially be generalized to other disease states and immunological phenotypes. A few of the identified cytomegalovirus-associated TCR beta chains were confirmed in vitro to be specific for cytomegalovirus antigens. Most TCR sequences were seen in very few donors, while some public TCRs were found in many individuals. The study gave a list of more than 150 TCR beta chains associated with cytomegalovirus.

CDR3 length: 15 amino acids, cysteine to phenylalanine. Just the 45-base CDR3 DNA is kept, in frame starting at base 1. Looking up the germline V gene yields CDR1 SGHDN and CDR2 FVKESK. V loses 2 bases at its end and J loses 5 bases; junction bases beyond the gene matches: 8. Preparation of the library involved the immunoSEQ multiplex PCR assay. The paper's processing steps were these. A statistical classification framework was built to diagnose cytomegalovirus status from the catalog of TCR beta chain sequences. The table was pulled from immuneACCESS by TCRdb, which kept in-frame rearrangements only. Such tables lose some clones; where checked, under half of the loss comes from unresolved V genes, and the rest has no known cause. From that table come the V and J calls and clone size; the DNA was used to work out D and trimming. This sample comprises approximately 300,000 clones, roughly 87% of them detected only once. Of the sample, 0.95% to 1.5% is held by the ten largest clones.

About this clone: Its cognate antigen has yet to be identified. Base qualities are not at hand, and no much larger clone is one base apart.

The donors were included in the validation cohort of 120 subjects, a group kept apart from the roughly 690-subject first cohort. Recombination linked TRBV14 to TRBJ2-5; 7 bases in the junction line up with TRBD2. The TCR sequence derives from a woman aged 30 to 39 in good health and CMV-seropositive. Sequences were obtained from PBMCs. In nucleotides, the sequence is TGTGCCAGCAGCCAACTTAGCGGGTTCGGGGAGACCCAGTACTTC. Translated, it reads CASSQLSGFGETQYF.